This is a list of T cell receptor beta chains from one sample in a study of regulatory T cells in long-lasting Graves disease. TCRdb re-called the multiplex PCR reads with MiXCR, one entry per CDR3 protein. The sample includes more than 450,000 distinct CDR3 sequences, approximately 12% of them seen just once. The same data also went into a second study, on T cells in Graves' hyperthyroidism and ophthalmopathy.

The sample was peripheral blood mononuclear cells (PBMCs), taken at new diagnosis, from a patient treated with antithyroid drugs. The origin of the receptors is a woman aged 25 to 39 with Graves disease. Both conserved end residues are part of each CDR3. The D gene is left open where the match is weak. Expanded clones get a size class; other rows say once, few or many, or leave the size out.

J: TRBJ1-6
V: TRBV12-3/TRBV12-4
D: TRBD1
size: many
length: 14
CDR3: CASRSDRDNSPLHF
DNA: TGTGCCAGCAGATCAGACAGGGATAATTCACCCCTCCACTTT

J: TRBJ2-1
V: TRBV18
D: .
size: many
length: 16
CDR3: CASSLARQGSYNEQFF
DNA: TGTGCCAGCTCACTTGCCCGGCAGGGGAGCTACAATGAGCAGTTCTTC

J: TRBJ2-1
V: TRBV27
D: .
size: many
length: 15
CDR3: CASSFGRQAWNEQFF
DNA: TGTGCCAGCAGTTTTGGTCGGCAGGCCTGGAATGAGCAGTTCTTC

J: TRBJ2-1
V: TRBV24-1
D: TRBD2
size: few
length: 15
CDR3: CATSDPSGRVVEQFF
DNA: TGTGCCACCAGTGATCCTAGCGGGAGGGTTGTTGAGCAGTTCTTC

J: TRBJ2-7
V: TRBV7-9
D: TRBD1
size: few
length: 17
CDR3: CASSSSYRGPRFAEQYF
DNA: TGTGCCAGCAGCTCGAGTTACAGGGGGCCGAGATTCGCTGAGCAGTACTTC

J: TRBJ1-1
V: TRBV7-9
D: .
size: many
length: 13
CDR3: CASILLSDTEAFF
DNA: TGTGCCAGCATCCTCCTAAGTGACACTGAAGCTTTCTTT

J: TRBJ2-2
V: TRBV4-1
D: .
size: few
length: 17
CDR3: CASSLEVDPRQSGELFF
DNA: TGCGCCAGCAGCCTTGAAGTGGACCCGAGGCAGTCCGGGGAGCTGTTTTTT

J: TRBJ1-3
V: TRBV20-1
D: TRBD1
size: few
length: 14
CDR3: CSAQRGTAGNTIYF
DNA: TGCAGTGCTCAAAGGGGGACAGCTGGAAACACCATATATTTT

J: TRBJ2-7
V: TRBV5-1
D: .
size: .
length: 16
CDR3: CASSRRGQGASYEQYF
DNA: TGCGCCAGCAGCCGGAGGGGACAAGGGGCCTCCTACGAGCAGTACTTC

J: TRBJ2-7
V: TRBV19
D: TRBD1
size: many
length: 14
CDR3: CASSQGQGLTEQYF
DNA: TGTGCCAGTTCTCAGGGACAGGGTCTGACCGAGCAGTACTTC

J: TRBJ1-3
V: TRBV7-9
D: .
size: .
length: 18
CDR3: CASSWVLEHRFSGNTIYF
DNA: TGTGCCAGCAGCTGGGTTTTGGAGCATCGATTCTCTGGAAACACCATATATTTT

J: TRBJ1-5
V: TRBV12-3/TRBV12-4
D: .
size: many
length: 15
CDR3: CASSLGGTWRQPQHF
DNA: TGTGCCAGCAGTTTAGGGGGGACCTGGAGGCAGCCCCAGCATTTT

J: TRBJ1-4
V: TRBV7-9
D: .
size: few
length: 13
CDR3: CASTFAKGEKLFF
DNA: TGTGCCAGCACCTTCGCTAAGGGTGAAAAACTGTTTTTT

J: TRBJ2-5
V: TRBV20-1
D: .
size: many
length: 14
CDR3: CSAREDLNRESQYF
DNA: TGCAGTGCTAGGGAGGACCTTAATCGCGAGTCCCAGTACTTC

J: TRBJ2-3
V: TRBV19
D: .
size: many
length: 15
CDR3: CASSLGGKLRDTQYF
DNA: TGTGCCAGTAGTCTAGGGGGTAAGCTGCGGGATACGCAGTATTTT

J: TRBJ2-3
V: TRBV11-2
D: TRBD2
size: few
length: 14
CDR3: CASSRGLAGPLAYF
DNA: TGTGCCAGCAGCCGGGGACTAGCGGGGCCGCTGGCGTACTTC

J: TRBJ1-5
V: TRBV7-8
D: .
size: many
length: 12
CDR3: CASSVFDQPQHF
DNA: TGTGCCAGCAGCGTATTCGATCAGCCCCAGCATTTT

J: TRBJ2-2
V: TRBV28
D: .
size: .
length: 15
CDR3: CASSETGRSTGELFF
DNA: TGTGCCAGCAGTGAAACCGGACGCTCCACCGGGGAGCTGTTTTTT

J: TRBJ2-1
V: TRBV11-2
D: .
size: many
length: 13
CDR3: CASSGLRANEQFF
DNA: TGTGCCAGCAGCGGCCTGAGAGCAAATGAGCAGTTCTTC

J: TRBJ2-5
V: TRBV28
D: TRBD2
size: many
length: 17
CDR3: CASSLGTSGSGQETQYF
DNA: TGTGCCAGCAGTTTAGGGACTAGCGGGTCCGGGCAAGAGACCCAGTACTTC

J: TRBJ1-1
V: TRBV15
D: .
size: many
length: 13
CDR3: CATSRRDRFEAFF
DNA: TGTGCCACCAGCAGACGTGACAGGTTTGAAGCTTTCTTT

J: TRBJ1-1
V: TRBV19
D: .
size: .
length: 12
CDR3: CASSRPGLRSFF
DNA: TGTGCCAGTAGTCGTCCGGGGCTTAGATCTTTCTTT

J: TRBJ1-1
V: TRBV12-3/TRBV12-4
D: .
size: many
length: 14
CDR3: CASSLRGQNTEAFF
DNA: TGTGCCAGCAGTTTAAGAGGGCAGAACACTGAAGCTTTCTTT

J: TRBJ2-5
V: TRBV2
D: TRBD2
size: many
length: 16
CDR3: CASIKREGGNQETQYF
DNA: TGTGCCAGCATAAAGCGGGAGGGAGGAAACCAAGAGACCCAGTACTTC

J: TRBJ2-1
V: TRBV7-9
D: .
size: .
length: 14
CDR3: CASSLPGRNNERFF
DNA: TGTGCCAGCAGCTTACCCGGGAGAAACAATGAGCGGTTCTTC

J: TRBJ1-1
V: TRBV6-1
D: .
size: .
length: 17
CDR3: CASTGPPGRGLNTEAFF
DNA: TGTGCCAGCACCGGACCCCCTGGCAGGGGCCTAAACACTGAAGCTTTCTTT

J: TRBJ1-4
V: TRBV5-1
D: TRBD1
size: few
length: 16
CDR3: CASSLPSGTENEKLFF
DNA: TGCGCCAGCAGCTTGCCCTCCGGGACAGAGAATGAAAAACTGTTTTTT

J: TRBJ1-1
V: TRBV6-1
D: TRBD1
size: .
length: 12
CDR3: CASSMGQGEAFF
DNA: TGTGCCAGCAGTATGGGACAGGGTGAAGCTTTCTTT